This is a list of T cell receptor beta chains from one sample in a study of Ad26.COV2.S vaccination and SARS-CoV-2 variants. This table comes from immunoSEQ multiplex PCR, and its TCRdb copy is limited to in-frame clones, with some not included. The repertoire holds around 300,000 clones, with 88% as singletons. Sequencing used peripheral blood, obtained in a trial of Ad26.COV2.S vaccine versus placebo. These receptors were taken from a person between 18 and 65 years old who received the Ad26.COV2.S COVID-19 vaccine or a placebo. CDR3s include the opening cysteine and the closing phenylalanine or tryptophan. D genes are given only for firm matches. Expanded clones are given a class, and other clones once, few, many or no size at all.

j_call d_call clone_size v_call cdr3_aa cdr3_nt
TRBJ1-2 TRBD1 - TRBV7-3 CASSQWTGGGYGYTF TGTGCCAGCAGCCAATGGACAGGGGGTGGCTATGGCTACACCTTC
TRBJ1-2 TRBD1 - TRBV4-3 CASSQDRNINYGYTF TGCGCCAGCAGCCAGGACAGGAATATTAACTATGGCTACACCTTC
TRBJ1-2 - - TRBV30 CAWSRGNYGYTF TGTGCCTGGAGTAGGGGTAACTATGGCTACACCTTC
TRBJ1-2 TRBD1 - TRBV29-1 CSVGGQGADGYTF TGCAGCGTTGGGGGACAGGGGGCCGATGGCTACACCTTC
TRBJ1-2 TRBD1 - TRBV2 CASSRDRVLDGYTF TGTGCCAGCAGCCGGGACAGGGTTTTGGATGGCTACACCTTC
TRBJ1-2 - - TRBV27 CASSLWREGGYTF TGTGCCAGCAGTTTATGGCGGGAGGGCGGCTACACCTTC
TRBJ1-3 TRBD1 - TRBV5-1 CASSRDSYSGNTIYF TGCGCCAGCAGCAGGGACAGTTACTCTGGAAACACCATATATTTT
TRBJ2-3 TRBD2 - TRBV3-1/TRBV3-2 CASSSASGMADTQYF TGTGCCAGCAGTTCCGCTAGCGGGATGGCAGATACGCAGTATTTT
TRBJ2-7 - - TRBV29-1 CSVEETDYEQYF TGCAGCGTTGAAGAAACAGACTACGAGCAGTACTTC
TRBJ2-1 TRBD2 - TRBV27 CASSPRLASNEQFF TGTGCCAGCAGTCCGAGACTAGCTTCCAATGAGCAGTTCTTC
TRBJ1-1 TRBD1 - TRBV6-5 CASTRAGGKGTEAFF TGTGCCAGCACGAGGGCAGGGGGCAAAGGGACTGAAGCTTTCTTT
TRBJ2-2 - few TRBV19 CASSTNTGELFF TGTGCCAGTAGTACGAACACCGGGGAGCTGTTTTTT
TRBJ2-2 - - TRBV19 CASQPPGRGHGELFF TGTGCCAGCCAACCCCCTGGACGAGGACACGGGGAGCTGTTTTTT
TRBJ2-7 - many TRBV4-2 CASSLGDAPYEQYF TGTGCCAGCAGCCTAGGGGACGCACCCTACGAGCAGTACTTC
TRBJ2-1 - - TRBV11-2 CASDRAGAVNEQFF TGTGCCAGCGATCGGGCAGGGGCGGTTAATGAGCAGTTCTTC
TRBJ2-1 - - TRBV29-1 CSVEAGGFEQFF TGCAGCGTTGAGGCTGGGGGATTTGAGCAGTTCTTC
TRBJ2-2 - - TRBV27 CASSLRSNPPSTGELFF TGTGCCAGCAGTTTACGGTCGAATCCGCCGAGCACCGGGGAGCTGTTTTTT
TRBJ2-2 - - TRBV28 CASSPDRNTGELFF TGTGCCAGCAGTCCGGACAGGAACACCGGGGAGCTGTTTTTT
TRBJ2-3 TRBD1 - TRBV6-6 CASAIWDRGRADTQYF TGTGCCAGCGCTATCTGGGACAGGGGGCGCGCAGATACGCAGTATTTT
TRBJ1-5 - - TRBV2 CASSGPANSNQPQHF TGTGCCAGCAGTGGGCCAGCAAATAGCAATCAGCCCCAGCATTTT
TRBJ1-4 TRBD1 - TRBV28 CASSSTMGQGLEKLFF TGTGCCAGCAGTTCCACGATGGGACAGGGTCTTGAAAAACTGTTTTTT
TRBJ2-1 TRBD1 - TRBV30 CAWSKTGLAYNEQFF TGTGCCTGGAGTAAGACAGGGTTGGCTTACAATGAGCAGTTCTTC
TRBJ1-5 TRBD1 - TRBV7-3 CASSVTGGNQPQHF TGTGCCAGCAGCGTTACAGGGGGCAATCAGCCCCAGCATTTT
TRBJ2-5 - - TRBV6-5 CAGSRGVAYQETQYF TGTGCCGGAAGTAGGGGGGTAGCTTACCAAGAGACCCAGTACTTC
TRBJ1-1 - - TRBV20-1 CSGGGRAGAFF TGCAGCGGGGGGGGACGGGCTGGCGCTTTCTTT
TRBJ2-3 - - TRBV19 CASSIQGTDTQYF TGTGCCAGTAGTATCCAGGGGACAGATACGCAGTATTTT
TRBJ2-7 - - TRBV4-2 CASSPGASNDLLSYEQYF TGTGCCAGCAGCCCCGGGGCGTCAAACGACCTACTCTCCTACGAGCAGTACTTC
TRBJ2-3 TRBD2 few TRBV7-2 CASSKTSGGLTDTQYF TGTGCCAGCAGCAAGACTAGCGGGGGGCTCACAGATACGCAGTATTTT
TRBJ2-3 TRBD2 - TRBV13 CASSQGGLAGTGDTQYF TGTGCCAGCAGCCAAGGAGGCCTAGCGGGGACTGGAGATACGCAGTATTTT